Listed here are 14 T cell receptor beta chains from one sample, sequenced in a study of shared clonotypes between healthy human individuals. TCRdb's table, derived via immunoSEQ multiplex PCR, lists solely in-frame clones and lacks some. This repertoire shows about 1,500,000 clones, around 97% found once; its top ten account for about 1.2%. Material for sequencing was naive CD4+ T cells sorted from blood. Documented subset: CD45RA+ positively selected. These TCRs come from a man under 40 in good health.

V and J are TRBV7-2 and TRBJ2-3; 11 nucleotides line up with TRBD2. CDR1 and CDR2 (germline): SGHTA, FQGNSA. Losses at the gene ends were 4 bases for V and 3 bases for J; bases not matched to a gene: 6. This CDR3 is 16 amino acids long. The CDR3: CASSSPSGRRTDTQYF. CDR3 bases: TGTGCCAGCAGCTCCCCTAGCGGGAGGAGAACAGATACGCAGTATTTT.

Remarks on this clone: A much larger clone lies one base from this, so it may be a read error. The J gene is TRBJ1-5, the V gene TRBV5-4; D is ambiguous. Germline V CDR1 and CDR2: SGHNT, YYREEE (reference sequence). CDR3 size: 14 residues. The germline V and J ends were trimmed by 1 base and 2 bases, with 7 bases remaining between them. The CDR3 region is CASSLQAGNQPQHF. The CDR3 region has the DNA TGTGCCAGCAGCTTGCAGGCGGGCAATCAGCCCCAGCATTTT.

This chain links TRBV7-6 with TRBJ2-3; D gene uncertain. Germline V gene lookup returns CDR1 SGHVS and CDR2 FNYEAQ. V gave up 1 base and J gave up 3 bases, with 11 bases separating them. The CDR3 extends over 15 amino acids. The DNA for the CDR3 is TGTGCCAGCAGCTTAGTTTGGGGTAATACAGATACGCAGTATTTT. This codes for CASSLVWGNTDTQYF.

This rearrangement joins TRBV19 to TRBJ2-7; D remains unclear. Germline assignment: CDR1 LNHDA and CDR2 SQIVND (reference sequence). The CDR3 sequence is 13 residues long. Between the trimmed V and J ends, which lost 3 bases and 7 bases, there was a span of 13 bases. CDR3 residues: CASSIIGDREQYF. As DNA, the CDR3 is TGTGCCAGTAGTATCATTGGGGATCGGGAGCAGTACTTC.

This chain connects TRBV18 to TRBJ2-5; TRBD1 might be the D (6 bases). V was trimmed by 1 base and J by 5 bases, leaving 14 bases between them. Germline V gene data show CDR1 as KGHSH and CDR2 as LQKENI. This CDR3 region has 15 residues. The CDR3 region has the DNA TGTGCCAGCTCACCACTGCCGGCTCAGGGGGAGACCCAGTACTTC. Encoded protein: CASSPLPAQGETQYF. Based on the CDR3 plus reference TRBV18 and TRBJ2-5, the full variable domain is NAGVMQNPRHLVRRRGQEARLRCSPMKGHSHVYWYRQLPEEGLKFMVYLQKENIIDESGMPKERFSAEFPKEGPSILRIQQVVRGDSAAYFCASSPLPAQGETQYFGPGTRLLVL.

This chain joins TRBV5-4 and TRBJ2-2; TRBD1 is a possible D gene (6 bases). The length of the CDR3 is 15 residues. From germline, CDR1 is SGHNT and CDR2 YYREEE (reference sequence). V lost 0 bases, J lost 5 bases, and 11 bases lay in between. The CDR3 spells CASSLVPGETGELFF. The CDR3 DNA reads as TGTGCCAGCAGCTTGGTGCCAGGGGAAACCGGGGAGCTGTTTTTT.

The CDR3 coding sequence is TGTGCCAGCAGCCCAAGAGGAGGGCCCGCTAACTATGGCTACACCTTC. It encodes CASSPRGGPANYGYTF. This chain uses TRBV9 with TRBJ1-2; no firm D call. The V end was cut by 4 bases, the J end by 0 bases, with 16 bases between. CDR1 is SGDLS, CDR2 YYNGEE, per germline. The CDR3 loop spans 16 amino acids.

The chain uses TRBV18 and TRBJ1-5, with a possible D match to TRBD1 (5 bases). Germline V gene sequence: CDR1 KGHSH, CDR2 LQKENI. V was cut by 1 base and J by 0 bases, with 10 bases left in between. The CDR3 covers 16 residues. The CDR3 coding sequence is TGTGCCAGCTCACCACGCAGGGAACTTAGCAATCAGCCCCAGCATTTT. Its protein is CASSPRRELSNQPQHF. Combining the CDR3 with reference TRBV18 and TRBJ1-5 gives the whole variable domain NAGVMQNPRHLVRRRGQEARLRCSPMKGHSHVYWYRQLPEEGLKFMVYLQKENIIDESGMPKERFSAEFPKEGPSILRIQQVVRGDSAAYFCASSPRRELSNQPQHFGDGTRLSIL.

The chain has TRBV9 and TRBJ1-1; D gene ambiguous. This CDR3 has 13 residues. Germline V gene data show CDR1 as SGDLS and CDR2 as YYNGEE. The V and J ends lost 2 bases and 7 bases respectively, with 12 bases between them. CDR3 loop: CASSVGIKREAFF. CDR3 DNA sequence: TGTGCCAGCAGCGTTGGAATCAAGCGTGAAGCTTTCTTT.

The chain uses TRBV14 and TRBJ2-7, with TRBD1 as a possible D gene (5 bases). The CDR3 consists of 15 residues. CDR1 is SGHDN, CDR2 FVKESK, per germline. V lost 1 base to trimming and J lost 2 bases, with 12 bases between them. CDR3 nucleotides: TGTGCCAGCAGCCAAGGGCAGGGAAGGCCCTACGAGCAGTACTTC. It codes for CASSQGQGRPYEQYF.

The chain is built from TRBV7-6 and TRBJ2-3; the D is unclear. Trimming pared 4 bases from V and 1 base from J, leaving 12 bases between. Germline CDR1 SGHVS, CDR2 FNYEAQ. The CDR3 loop spans 15 amino acids. The CDR3 DNA sequence: TGTGCCAGCAGCTCCGTCCCCACAGGCACAGATACGCAGTATTTT. Its protein product is CASSSVPTGTDTQYF.

In nucleotides, the CDR3 is TGCGCCAGCAGCCCTACAGGGGGCGACGAGACCCAGTACTTC. Residues: CASSPTGGDETQYF. J is TRBJ2-5 and V is TRBV5-1, with 9 bases matching TRBD1. CDR3 length: 14 residues. J lost 5 bases, V lost 4 bases, and 6 bases had no gene match. In germline, CDR1 is SGHRS, CDR2 YFSETQ.

CDR3 DNA sequence: TGCGCCAGCAGCTTAGAAGGACTAGGCGGGGTAGGGAGCACAGATACGCAGTATTTT. Protein product: CASSLEGLGGVGSTDTQYF. The gene calls are TRBV4-1 and TRBJ2-3, with TRBD2 matching 7 bases. This CDR3 has 19 amino acids. Germline V lookup: CDR1 MGHRA, CDR2 YSYEKL. Unmatched junction bases numbered 17, after V lost 5 bases and J lost 0 bases.

V is TRBV9 and J is TRBJ2-5; D is possibly TRBD1 or TRBD2 (5 bases each). Germline V gene lookup returns CDR1 SGDLS and CDR2 YYNGEE. The germline V and J ends were trimmed by 0 bases and 5 bases, with 11 bases remaining between them. The CDR3 consists of 14 residues. The CDR3 loop is CASSVGGRWETQYF. CDR3 coding DNA: TGTGCCAGCAGCGTAGGGGGGAGATGGGAGACCCAGTACTTC.